The rows below give T cell receptor beta chains drawn from one sample of a study of blood T cell repertoires in COVID-19. The repertoire was sequenced with immunoSEQ multiplex PCR; TCRdb's copy has only in-frame clones and lacks some. The sample lists over 120,000 clones, approximately 87% occurring once. Specimen: peripheral blood. These receptors were taken from a man aged 50-60 years who had recovered from COVID-19. CDR3s include the opening cysteine and the closing phenylalanine or tryptophan. Each record gives: clone size, D gene, V gene, J gene, CDR3 protein, CDR3 DNA. The D gene is left open where the match is weak. Clone size is stated in some rows and not others, as once, few, many or a class when expanded.

clone size: .; D gene: TRBD1; V gene: TRBV10-3; J gene: TRBJ2-6; CDR3 protein: CAISAGTGNSGANVLTF; CDR3 DNA: TGTGCCATCAGCGCCGGGACAGGAAACTCTGGGGCCAACGTCCTGACTTTC
clone size: .; D gene: .; V gene: TRBV9; J gene: TRBJ1-1; CDR3 protein: CASSPEPGRGAFF; CDR3 DNA: TGTGCCAGCAGCCCTGAGCCAGGGCGGGGAGCTTTCTTT
clone size: .; D gene: .; V gene: TRBV30; J gene: TRBJ2-2; CDR3 protein: CAWTSITPNTGELFF; CDR3 DNA: TGTGCCTGGACTAGCATCACACCGAACACCGGGGAGCTGTTTTTT
clone size: .; D gene: .; V gene: TRBV7-2; J gene: TRBJ1-1; CDR3 protein: CASSLEGQDTEAFF; CDR3 DNA: TGTGCCAGCAGCTTAGAGGGGCAGGACACTGAAGCTTTCTTT
clone size: few; D gene: TRBD1; V gene: TRBV3-1/TRBV3-2; J gene: TRBJ1-1; CDR3 protein: CASSQLGQGEVEAFF; CDR3 DNA: TGTGCCAGCAGCCAACTAGGACAGGGAGAAGTTGAAGCTTTCTTT
clone size: .; D gene: TRBD2; V gene: TRBV5-6; J gene: TRBJ2-3; CDR3 protein: CASSWGLAASTDTQYF; CDR3 DNA: TGTGCCAGCAGCTGGGGTCTAGCGGCTAGCACAGATACGCAGTATTTT
clone size: .; D gene: TRBD1; V gene: TRBV5-1; J gene: TRBJ1-1; CDR3 protein: CASSVGQGNTEAFF; CDR3 DNA: TGCGCCAGCAGCGTAGGACAGGGGAACACTGAAGCTTTCTTT
clone size: .; D gene: TRBD2; V gene: TRBV10-3; J gene: TRBJ2-3; CDR3 protein: CAISRGTIRTDTQYF; CDR3 DNA: TGTGCCATCAGTAGAGGGACTATCCGAACAGATACGCAGTATTTT
clone size: .; D gene: .; V gene: TRBV4-1; J gene: TRBJ2-5; CDR3 protein: CASSQLWGGRETQYF; CDR3 DNA: TGCGCCAGCAGCCAATTATGGGGGGGCCGTGAGACCCAGTACTTC
clone size: .; D gene: TRBD1; V gene: TRBV7-9; J gene: TRBJ1-1; CDR3 protein: CASSSLFADRETEAFF; CDR3 DNA: TGTGCCAGCAGCTCTCTTTTTGCGGACAGGGAAACTGAAGCTTTCTTT
clone size: .; D gene: .; V gene: TRBV12-3/TRBV12-4; J gene: TRBJ1-1; CDR3 protein: CASSPRLESEAFF; CDR3 DNA: TGTGCCAGCAGTCCCAGGCTCGAGTCTGAAGCTTTCTTT
clone size: .; D gene: TRBD1; V gene: TRBV6-5; J gene: TRBJ1-1; CDR3 protein: CASSRQGLNTEAFF; CDR3 DNA: TGTGCCAGCAGTCGACAGGGTTTGAACACTGAAGCTTTCTTT
clone size: .; D gene: TRBD1; V gene: TRBV5-1; J gene: TRBJ1-3; CDR3 protein: CASSLAGGSGNTIYF; CDR3 DNA: TGCGCCAGCAGCTTGGCAGGGGGCTCTGGAAACACCATATATTTT
clone size: .; D gene: TRBD1; V gene: TRBV15; J gene: TRBJ1-1; CDR3 protein: CATSWDRENTEAFF; CDR3 DNA: TGTGCCACCAGCTGGGACAGGGAGAACACTGAAGCTTTCTTT
clone size: few; D gene: .; V gene: TRBV10-2; J gene: TRBJ1-5; CDR3 protein: CASSPDSLGNQPQHF; CDR3 DNA: TGCGCCAGCTCACCGGACAGTTTGGGGAATCAGCCCCAGCATTTT
clone size: .; D gene: .; V gene: TRBV7-6; J gene: TRBJ2-3; CDR3 protein: CASSPLPGTSTDTQYF; CDR3 DNA: TGTGCCAGCAGCCCTTTGCCCGGGACTAGCACAGATACGCAGTATTTT
clone size: .; D gene: .; V gene: TRBV6-1; J gene: TRBJ1-5; CDR3 protein: CASSDHGQALRNQPQHF; CDR3 DNA: TGTGCCAGCAGTGATCATGGGCAGGCCCTCCGCAATCAGCCCCAGCATTTT
clone size: .; D gene: TRBD1; V gene: TRBV18; J gene: TRBJ2-7; CDR3 protein: CASSPNLGQGGTYEQYF; CDR3 DNA: TGTGCCAGCTCACCCAACCTTGGACAGGGGGGGACCTACGAGCAGTACTTC
clone size: once; D gene: TRBD2; V gene: TRBV9; J gene: TRBJ2-2; CDR3 protein: CASSVRTSGGVNTGELFF; CDR3 DNA: TGTGCCAGCAGCGTGCGGACTAGCGGGGGGGTTAACACCGGGGAGCTGTTTTTT
clone size: once; D gene: TRBD1; V gene: TRBV7-9; J gene: TRBJ2-7; CDR3 protein: CASSLGGTGNYEQYF; CDR3 DNA: TGTGCCAGCAGCTTAGGAGGGACAGGTAACTACGAGCAGTACTTC
clone size: .; D gene: .; V gene: TRBV13; J gene: TRBJ2-1; CDR3 protein: CASSLGQDSTGMNEQFF; CDR3 DNA: TGTGCCAGCAGCTTAGGCCAGGACTCAACCGGGATGAATGAGCAGTTCTTC
clone size: .; D gene: .; V gene: TRBV12-3/TRBV12-4; J gene: TRBJ2-2; CDR3 protein: CASRTVNTGELFF; CDR3 DNA: TGTGCCAGCAGGACAGTAAACACCGGGGAGCTGTTTTTT